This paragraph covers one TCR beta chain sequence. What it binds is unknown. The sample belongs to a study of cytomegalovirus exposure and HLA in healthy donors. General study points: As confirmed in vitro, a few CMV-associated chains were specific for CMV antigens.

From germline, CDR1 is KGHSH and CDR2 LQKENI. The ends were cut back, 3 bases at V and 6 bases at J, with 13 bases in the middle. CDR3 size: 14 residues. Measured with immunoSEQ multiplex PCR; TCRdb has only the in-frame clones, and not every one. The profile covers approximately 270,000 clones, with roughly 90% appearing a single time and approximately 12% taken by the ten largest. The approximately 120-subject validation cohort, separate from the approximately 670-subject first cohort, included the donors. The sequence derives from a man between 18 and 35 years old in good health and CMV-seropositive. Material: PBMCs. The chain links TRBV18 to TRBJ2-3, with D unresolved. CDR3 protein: CASSPPGRQDTQYF. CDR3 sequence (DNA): TGTGCCAGCTCACCTCCAGGAAGGCAGGATACGCAGTATTTT.